This T cell receptor beta chain was retrieved from a study of shared clonotypes between healthy human individuals. The method was immunoSEQ multiplex PCR; TCRdb's version includes in-frame clones alone and lacks a portion of them. The sample shows around 88,000 clones, 60% to 70% of them seen only once. This CDR3 region has 15 residues. CDR1 SNHLY and CDR2 FYNNEI come from the germline V gene. The ends were cut back, 7 bases at V and 2 bases at J, with 15 bases in the middle. This chain links TRBV2 with TRBJ1-5; D uncertain. Sequenced sample: memory CD8+ T cells sorted from blood. Stated subset: CD45RO+ cells pooled with CCR7-negative TemRA cells. The clonotype originates from a man aged 25 to 40 in good health. CDR3 DNA sequence: TGTGCCAGCACCGAGGGAACAGTTCGCAATCAGCCCCAGCATTTT. Protein product: CASTEGTVRNQPQHF.